This TCR beta chain was obtained from a study of blood T cell repertoires in COVID-19. Some clones are missing from TCRdb's copy, which holds only in-frame ones; the method was immunoSEQ multiplex PCR. The table records under 300,000 clones, about 80% of them present only once. This clone was seen once. Donors were grouped by their self-reported clinical history. Among Cohort 3 donors, those recovered had two negative PCRs, clearance, or symptom resolution. Per germline, CDR1 SGHDT and CDR2 YYEEEE. The V and J ends lost 2 bases and 1 base respectively, with 15 bases between them. The CDR3 spans 16 residues.

The receptor was isolated from a man between 50 and 59 years old who had recovered from COVID-19. The sequenced sample was PBMCs or T cells enriched from blood (not recorded which). J is TRBJ2-5 and V is TRBV5-6; tentatively, D is TRBD1 (6 bases). Here the CDR3 reads CASSFEAGALQETQYF. The CDR3 DNA follows: TGTGCCAGCAGCTTTGAGGCAGGGGCCCTCCAAGAGACCCAGTACTTC.